This TCR beta chain was identified during a study of T cell changes during pregnancy in multiple sclerosis. Data came from immunoSEQ multiplex PCR; TCRdb stores just in-frame clones and leaves some out. In the table there are tens of thousands of clones, about 91% of which are singletons. This CDR3 spans 12 amino acids. From germline, CDR1 is MRHNA and CDR2 SNTAGT. The V and J ends lost 0 bases and 6 bases respectively, with 2 bases between them. The chain has TRBV6-4 and TRBJ2-2, with D hard to call. This TCR was sampled from a female donor in good health, enrolled as a control in a pregnancy study. The sequences come from CD4+ T cells from peripheral blood mononuclear cells, collected in the second trimester of pregnancy. This chain's CDR3 is CASSDSSGELFF. In nucleotides, the CDR3 is TGTGCCAGCAGTGACTCCTCCGGGGAGCTGTTTTTT.